This record covers a single T cell receptor beta chain. This sample stems from a study of blood T cell repertoires in COVID-19. Study-wide background: Collection of acute and convalescent COVID-19 samples took place in the United States, Italy and Spain.

Under the authors' procedure: The authors estimated nucleated cell counts from reference gene primer amplification. This table comes from immunoSEQ multiplex PCR, and its TCRdb copy is limited to in-frame clones, with some not included. The V and J calls and clone size were taken over from that table, and D and trimming were inferred from the DNA. Of some 100,000 clones listed, almost 90% are singletons. Seattle patients were enrolled while actively infected and followed longitudinally. The germline gives CDR1 SGHTA, CDR2 FQGNSA. V was trimmed by 5 bases and J by 1 base, leaving 9 bases between them. The CDR3 sequence is 13 residues long.

This TCR was sampled from a man aged 45-60 years with COVID-19, enrolled during active disease. This rearrangement joins TRBV7-2 to TRBJ2-7; a weak D match, TRBD2 (5 bases). Specimen: peripheral blood. For the CDR3, the DNA is TGTGCCAGCAGCGCCGCGGGTTCCTACGAGCAGTACTTC. It codes for CASSAAGSYEQYF. Drawing the rest from reference TRBV7-2 and TRBJ2-7, the complete variable domain is GAGVSQSPSNKVTEKGKDVELRCDPISGHTALYWYRQSLGQGLEFLIYFQGNSAPDKSGLPSDRFSAERTGGSVSTLTIQRTQQEDSAVYLCASSAAGSYEQYFGPGTRLTVT.